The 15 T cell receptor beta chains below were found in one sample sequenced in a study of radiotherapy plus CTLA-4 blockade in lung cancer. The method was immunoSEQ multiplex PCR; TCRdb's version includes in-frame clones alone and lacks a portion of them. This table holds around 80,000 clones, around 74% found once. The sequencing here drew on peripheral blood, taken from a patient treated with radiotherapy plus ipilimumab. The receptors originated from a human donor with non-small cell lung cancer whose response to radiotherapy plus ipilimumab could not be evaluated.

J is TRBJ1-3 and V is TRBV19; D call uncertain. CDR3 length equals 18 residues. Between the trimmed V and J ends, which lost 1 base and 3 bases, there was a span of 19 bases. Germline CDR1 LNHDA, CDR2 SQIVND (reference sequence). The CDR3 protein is CASSIVLRAASVGNTIYF. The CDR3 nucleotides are TGTGCCAGTAGTATAGTCTTGCGGGCAGCTTCAGTTGGAAACACCATATATTTT.

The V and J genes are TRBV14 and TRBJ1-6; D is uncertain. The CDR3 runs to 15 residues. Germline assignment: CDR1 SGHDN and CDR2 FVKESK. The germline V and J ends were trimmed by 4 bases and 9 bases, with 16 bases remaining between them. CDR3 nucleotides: TGTGCCAGCAGCCGCCGGGTCTCTGGTGGTTCACCCCTCCACTTT. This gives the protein CASSRRVSGGSPLHF.

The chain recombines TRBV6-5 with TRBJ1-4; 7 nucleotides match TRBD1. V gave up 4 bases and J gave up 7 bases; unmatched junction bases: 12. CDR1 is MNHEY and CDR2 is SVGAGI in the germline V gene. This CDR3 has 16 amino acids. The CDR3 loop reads CASSFKTQGNIEKLFF. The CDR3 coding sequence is TGTGCCAGCAGTTTCAAGACACAGGGGAATATTGAAAAACTGTTTTTT.

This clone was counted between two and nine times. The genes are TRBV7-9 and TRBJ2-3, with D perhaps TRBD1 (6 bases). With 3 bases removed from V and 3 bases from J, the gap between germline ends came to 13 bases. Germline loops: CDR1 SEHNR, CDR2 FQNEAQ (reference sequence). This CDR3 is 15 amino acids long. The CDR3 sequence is CASSLGSRGTDTQYF. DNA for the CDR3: TGTGCCAGCAGCTTGGGGAGCAGGGGAACAGATACGCAGTATTTT.

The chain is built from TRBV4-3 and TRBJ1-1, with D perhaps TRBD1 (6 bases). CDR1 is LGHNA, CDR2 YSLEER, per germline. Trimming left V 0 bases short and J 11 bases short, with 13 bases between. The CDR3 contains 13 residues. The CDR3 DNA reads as TGCGCCAGCAGCCAAGAAATTGGGGGCTGGGCTTTCTTT. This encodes CASSQEIGGWAFF.

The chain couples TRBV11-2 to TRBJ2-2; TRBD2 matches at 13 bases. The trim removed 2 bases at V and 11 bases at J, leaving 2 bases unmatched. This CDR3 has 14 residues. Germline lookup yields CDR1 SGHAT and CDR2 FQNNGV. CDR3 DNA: TGTGCCAGCAGCTTACGACTAGCGGGAGGAGAGCTGTTTTTT. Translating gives CASSLRLAGGELFF. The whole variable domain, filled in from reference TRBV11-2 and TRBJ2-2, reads EAGVAQSPRYKIIEKRQSVAFWCNPISGHATLYWYQQILGQGPKLLIQFQNNGVVDDSQLPKDRFSAERLKGVDSTLKIQPAKLEDSAVYLCASSLRLAGGELFFGEGSRLTVL.

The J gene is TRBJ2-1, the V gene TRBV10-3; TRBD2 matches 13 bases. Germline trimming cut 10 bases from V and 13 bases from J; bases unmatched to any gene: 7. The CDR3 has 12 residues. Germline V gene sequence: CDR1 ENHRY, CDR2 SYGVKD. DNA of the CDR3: TGTGCCACCGGAAGACTAGCGGGAGGACAGTTCTTC. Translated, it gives CATGRLAGGQFF.

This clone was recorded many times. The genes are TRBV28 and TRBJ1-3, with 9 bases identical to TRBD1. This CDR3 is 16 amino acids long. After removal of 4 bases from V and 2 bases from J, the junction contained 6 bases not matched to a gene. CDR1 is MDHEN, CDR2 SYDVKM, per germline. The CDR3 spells CASSSLRQGAGNTIYF. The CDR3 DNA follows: TGTGCCAGCAGTTCACTCCGACAGGGGGCTGGAAACACCATATATTTT.

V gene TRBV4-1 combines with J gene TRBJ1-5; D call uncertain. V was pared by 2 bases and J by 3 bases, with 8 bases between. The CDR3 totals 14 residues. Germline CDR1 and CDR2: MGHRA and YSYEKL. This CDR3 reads CASSQRGFNQPQHF. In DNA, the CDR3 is TGCGCCAGCAGCCAAAGAGGTTTCAATCAGCCCCAGCATTTT.

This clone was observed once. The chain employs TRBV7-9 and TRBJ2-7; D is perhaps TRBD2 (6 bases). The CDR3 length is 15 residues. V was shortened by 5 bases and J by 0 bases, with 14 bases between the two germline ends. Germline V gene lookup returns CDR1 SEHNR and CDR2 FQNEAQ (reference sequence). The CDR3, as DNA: TGTGCCAGCAGCCCCGCCGCGGGGAACTCCTACGAGCAGTACTTC. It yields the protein CASSPAAGNSYEQYF.

CDR3 DNA sequence: TGTGCCAGCAGCTTAGCGCAGGGCAAAAACACTGAAGCTTTCTTT. It specifies CASSLAQGKNTEAFF. The rearrangement uses TRBV7-9 and TRBJ1-1; possible D gene TRBD1, 5 bases. Looked up from germline, CDR1 is SEHNR and CDR2 is FQNEAQ (reference sequence). V gave up 0 bases and J gave up 2 bases, with 10 bases separating them. CDR3 length: 15 amino acids.

CDR3 DNA sequence: TGTGCCAGCAGTGTACACAGGGGTGGAGAGACCCAGTACTTC. This codes for CASSVHRGGETQYF. The chain uses TRBV2 and TRBJ2-5; 7 bases are a match to TRBD1. The junction had 6 bases not matched to a gene; V was cut back by 4 bases and J by 4 bases. Per germline, CDR1 SNHLY and CDR2 FYNNEI. There are 14 residues in the CDR3.

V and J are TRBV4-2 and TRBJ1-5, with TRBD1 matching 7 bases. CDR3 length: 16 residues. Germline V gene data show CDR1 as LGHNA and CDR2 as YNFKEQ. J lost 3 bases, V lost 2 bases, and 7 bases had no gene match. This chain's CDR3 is CASSQSSGTDNQPQHF. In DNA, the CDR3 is TGTGCCAGCAGCCAATCCTCCGGGACAGACAATCAGCCCCAGCATTTT.

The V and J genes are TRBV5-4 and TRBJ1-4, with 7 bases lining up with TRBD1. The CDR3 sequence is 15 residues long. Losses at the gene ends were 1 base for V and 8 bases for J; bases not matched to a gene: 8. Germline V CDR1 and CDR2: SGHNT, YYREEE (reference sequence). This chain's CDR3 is CASSLSEQGLEKLFF. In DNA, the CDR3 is TGTGCCAGCAGCTTGAGTGAACAGGGGTTAGAAAAACTGTTTTTT.

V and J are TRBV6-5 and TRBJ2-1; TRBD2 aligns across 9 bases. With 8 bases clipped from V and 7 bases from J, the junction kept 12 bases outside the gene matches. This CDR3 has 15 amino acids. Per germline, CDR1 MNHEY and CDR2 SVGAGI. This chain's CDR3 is CASRGGAGGDNEQFF. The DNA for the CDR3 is TGTGCCAGCCGGGGGGGAGCGGGAGGAGATAATGAGCAGTTCTTC.